What follows are 20 T cell receptor beta chains derived from one specimen sequenced in a study of blood T cells in healthy people across ages (dated by TCRdb to between 2015 and 2016). The library was generated by 5' RACE. A second roughly 7 to 12 cycle PCR used a sample-barcoded 5' primer and a J-beta primer mix. TCRdb applied fastp at Q25 and MiXCR to the public reads, then kept only in-frame beta chains. Identical CDR3 proteins give one entry, which carries the most common genes and DNA. This sample gives around 1,800,000 distinct CDR3 sequences in total; about two fifths of them show up just once. Clones ranked in the top ten supply more than 20% of the sample. The source material was blood. Every receptor here comes from a human donor in good health.

About this clonotype: One junction end does not reproduce the germline sequence, and a read error may be involved. The genes are TRBV12-3 or TRBV12-4 and TRBJ1-1, with no clear D. The CDR3 runs 14 residues. The CDR3 loop reads CTSSSPRRQPEAFF. The DNA for the CDR3 is TGTACCAGCAGTTCACCCCGACGCCAGCCTGAAGCTTTCTTT.

Regarding this clonotype: A read error may explain this, as a much larger clone is one base away. The chain employs TRBV20-1 and TRBJ1-1; D gene unclear. With 4 bases removed from V and 1 base from J, the gap between germline ends came to 4 bases. Germline-derived CDR1 and CDR2 are DFQATT and SNEGSKA (reference sequence). The CDR3 has 11 residues. This chain's CDR3 is CSANGNTEAFF. CDR3 DNA sequence: TGCAGTGCTAACGGGAACACTGAAGCTTTCTTT.

A few counts support this clonotype. V gene TRBV7-8 combines with J gene TRBJ2-1; 10 bases align to TRBD2. CDR3 size: 19 residues. The V gene's germline CDR1 is SGHVS and CDR2 FQNEAQ. V trimming: 5 bases; J trimming: 0 bases; junction bases outside the gene matches: 13. DNA of the CDR3: TGTGCCAGCAGCCGAGAAGTACTAGCGGGGATGAGCTCCTACAATGAGCAGTTCTTC. Translated: CASSREVLAGMSSYNEQFF.

To note about this clonotype: The CDR3 does not close with the conserved phenylalanine or tryptophan, likely indicating a read error. V and J are TRBV6-2 or TRBV6-3 and TRBJ2-1; 9 bases are shared with TRBD2. Germline values: CDR1 MNHEY, CDR2 SVGEGT. The CDR3 totals 16 residues. J was trimmed by 5 bases and V by 6 bases; bases with no gene match: 11. CDR3 sequence reads: CASSLTRGGGDNEQFI. In DNA form, the CDR3 reads TGTGCCAGCAGCCTTACTAGGGGCGGGGGGGACAATGAGCAGTTCATC.

The rearrangement uses TRBV20-1 and TRBJ2-5, with D hard to call. The V end lost 1 base, the J end lost 1 base, and 7 bases lay between the germline ends. Germline V gene lookup returns CDR1 DFQATT and CDR2 SNEGSKA (reference sequence). The CDR3 covers 13 residues. The CDR3 nucleotides read TGCAGTGCTAGAGCAGTTATCCAAGAGACCCAGTACTTC. Translated: CSARAVIQETQYF.

This clonotype was detected only a few times. V is TRBV5-1 and J is TRBJ2-7; perhaps D is TRBD1 or TRBD2 (6 bases each). Germline-derived CDR1 and CDR2 are SGHRS and YFSETQ. CDR3 length: 16 residues. V shed 0 bases and J shed 0 bases, with 13 bases lying between them. CDR3 in amino acids: CASSLGGADLSYEQYF. The DNA for the CDR3 is TGCGCCAGCAGCTTGGGGGGGGCAGATCTCTCCTACGAGCAGTACTTC.

This clonotype appeared a few times. This chain links TRBV10-3 with TRBJ2-3; the match to TRBD2 covers 7 bases. V lost 3 bases, J lost 0 bases, and 3 bases stayed unmatched. The germline CDR1 and CDR2 sequences are ENHRY and SYGVKD. There are 15 residues in the CDR3. CDR3 sequence: CAISEWRGSTDTQYF. The CDR3 bases are TGTGCCATCAGTGAATGGCGGGGGAGCACAGATACGCAGTATTTT.

This clonotype was recorded at least ten times. The chain combines TRBV20-1 with TRBJ2-7, with 10 bases aligning to TRBD1. This CDR3 has 13 amino acids. V gave up 6 bases and J gave up 3 bases; unmatched junction bases: 5. Germline CDR1 is DFQATT and CDR2 is SNEGSKA (reference sequence). In DNA form, the CDR3 reads TGCAGTGCCAGACGGGACAGGGGCTACGAGCAGTACTTC. It specifies CSARRDRGYEQYF.

This clonotype was counted between two and nine times. The genes are TRBV2 and TRBJ2-7, with D tentatively TRBD1 (6 bases). The CDR3 runs 14 residues. Looked up from germline, CDR1 is SNHLY and CDR2 is FYNNEI. The V end was cut by 5 bases, the J end by 3 bases, with 14 bases between. In DNA form, the CDR3 reads TGTGCCAGCAGTCAACAGGGACGGGGCTACGAGCAGTACTTC. Its protein is CASSQQGRGYEQYF. The full variable domain, rest sourced from reference TRBV2 and TRBJ2-7, is EPEVTQTPSHQVTQMGQEVILRCVPISNHLYFYWYRQILGQKVEFLVSFYNNEISEKSEIFDDQFSVERPDGSNFTLKIRSTKLEDSAMYFCASSQQGRGYEQYFGPGTRLTVT.

The sample holds a few counts of this clonotype. This rearrangement joins TRBV13 to TRBJ2-1; 7 nucleotides line up with TRBD1. J was trimmed by 2 bases and V by 2 bases; bases with no gene match: 9. CDR3 length equals 17 residues. Germline-derived CDR1 and CDR2 are PRHDT and FYEKMQ (reference sequence). CDR3 DNA: TGTGCCAGCAGCTTATCATGGGGGCAGGGGGCCTACAATGAGCAGTTCTTC. Translated, it gives CASSLSWGQGAYNEQFF.

The rearrangement links TRBV4-3 to TRBJ1-2, with D perhaps matching TRBD1 (5 bases). The CDR3 sequence is 16 residues long. The germline V gene has CDR1 LGHNA and CDR2 YSLEER. Trimming took off 0 bases at V and 7 bases at J, with 18 bases between the two ends. The chain's CDR3 is CASSQETRALLGGYTF. DNA for the CDR3: TGCGCCAGCAGCCAAGAAACCAGGGCACTTCTAGGTGGCTACACCTTC.

This chain uses TRBV10-3 with TRBJ1-2, with TRBD1 as a possible D gene (5 bases). Per germline, CDR1 ENHRY and CDR2 SYGVKD. CDR3 length: 13 amino acids. The V gene lost 4 bases and the J gene lost 3 bases, with 9 bases spanning the gap. The CDR3: CAISARADYGYTF. In DNA, the CDR3 is TGTGCCATCAGTGCCAGGGCTGACTATGGCTACACCTTC.

A note on this clonotype: This could be a read error, since a much larger clone is one nucleotide away. The CDR3 DNA sequence: TGTGCCAGCGTGCGGGACCAAAGCTCCTATAATTCACCCCTCCACTTT. Amino acids: CASVRDQSSYNSPLHF. The chain uses TRBV6-1 and TRBJ1-6; D is possibly TRBD1 (5 bases). The V and J ends lost 8 bases and 0 bases respectively, with 14 bases between them. The CDR3 consists of 16 residues. The germline V gene encodes CDR1 MNHNS and CDR2 SASEGT.

This sequence joins TRBV7-2 and TRBJ2-5; D is uncertain. Germline V gives CDR1 SGHTA, CDR2 FQGNSA. This CDR3 has 11 amino acids. Trimming removed 1 base at V and 9 bases at J, with 6 bases between. In DNA, the CDR3 is TGTGCCAGCAGCTTAGAAGGGTCCCAGTACTTC. It specifies CASSLEGSQYF.

This clonotype was counted only a few times. The chain uses TRBV5-1 and TRBJ2-1; D call uncertain. The CDR3 runs 15 residues. V lost 0 bases, J lost 5 bases, and 12 bases lay in between. CDR1 SGHRS and CDR2 YFSETQ come from the germline V gene. The CDR3 coding sequence is TGCGCCAGCAGCTTGGCCATAATGCCCCACAATGAGCAGTTCTTC. Translation: CASSLAIMPHNEQFF.

The V and J genes are TRBV20-1 and TRBJ2-3, with D maybe TRBD2 (6 bases). Trimming pared 2 bases from V and 4 bases from J, leaving 19 bases between. The CDR3 has 16 residues. Germline CDR1 reads DFQATT; CDR2 reads SNEGSKA (reference sequence). CDR3 sequence reads: CSARILSSAHPDTQYF. The CDR3 nucleotides are TGCAGTGCTAGAATCTTGTCTAGCGCCCACCCAGATACGCAGTATTTT.

This clonotype was detected only a few times. The chain uses TRBV10-3 and TRBJ1-2, with D possibly TRBD1 on 5 matching bases. Germline CDR1 ENHRY, CDR2 SYGVKD. V was pared by 6 bases and J by 7 bases, with 18 bases between. CDR3 length equals 14 residues. The chain's CDR3 is CAIRGSGTLGGYTF. The CDR3, as DNA: TGTGCCATCAGGGGATCCGGGACTCTTGGTGGCTACACCTTC.

This clonotype was picked up a small number of times. This chain uses TRBV14 with TRBJ2-3; possibly TRBD2 for D (5 bases). Trimming took off 4 bases at V and 6 bases at J, with 17 bases between the two ends. Germline loops: CDR1 SGHDN, CDR2 FVKESK. The length of the CDR3 is 15 residues. In DNA form, the CDR3 reads TGTGCCAGCAGCCGAAATCTATATTCGGGGGATACGCAGTATTTT. Protein product: CASSRNLYSGDTQYF. The variable domain in full, with the rest retrieved from reference TRBV14 and TRBJ2-3, is EAGVTQFPSHSVIEKGQTVTLRCDPISGHDNLYWYRRVMGKEIKFLLHFVKESKQDESGMPNNRFLAERTGGTYSTLKVQPAELEDSGVYFCASSRNLYSGDTQYFGPGTRLTVL.

This chain uses TRBV4-2 with TRBJ2-5, with D hard to call. V lost 1 base and J lost 3, with 12 bases in between. This CDR3 is 15 amino acids long. Looked up from germline, CDR1 is LGHNA and CDR2 is YNFKEQ. CDR3 DNA sequence: TGTGCCAGCAGCCAAGCCCCGGGCCCGGAAGAGACCCAGTACTTC. Residues: CASSQAPGPEETQYF.

This chain connects TRBV11-2 to TRBJ1-2, with TRBD1 matching 8 bases. J was trimmed by 4 bases and V by 5 bases; bases with no gene match: 6. Germline loops: CDR1 SGHAT, CDR2 FQNNGV. This CDR3 contains 14 residues. The CDR3 is CASSTGQGIYGYTF. The CDR3 DNA is TGTGCCAGCAGCACTGGACAGGGCATCTATGGCTACACCTTC.